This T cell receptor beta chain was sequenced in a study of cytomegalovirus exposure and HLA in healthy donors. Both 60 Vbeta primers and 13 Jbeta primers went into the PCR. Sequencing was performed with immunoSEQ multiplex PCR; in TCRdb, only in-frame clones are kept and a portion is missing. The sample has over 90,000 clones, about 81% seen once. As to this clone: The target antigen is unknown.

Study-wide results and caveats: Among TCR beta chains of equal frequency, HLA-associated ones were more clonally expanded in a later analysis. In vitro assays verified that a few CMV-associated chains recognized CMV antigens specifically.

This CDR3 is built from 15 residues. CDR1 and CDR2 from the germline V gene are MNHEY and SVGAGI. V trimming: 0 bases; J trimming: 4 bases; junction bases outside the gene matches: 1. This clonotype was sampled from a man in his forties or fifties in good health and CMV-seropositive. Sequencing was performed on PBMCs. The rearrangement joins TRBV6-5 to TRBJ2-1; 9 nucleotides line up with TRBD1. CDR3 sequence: CASSYSGTGYNEQFF. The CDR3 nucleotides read TGTGCCAGCAGTTACTCCGGGACAGGGTACAATGAGCAGTTCTTC.